This record covers a single T cell receptor beta chain. This clonotype was counted many times. Its antigen remains undetermined. No clone much larger than this one lies a single base away; base qualities are absent. These data belong to a study of T cell repertoires in cytomegalovirus infection (dated by TCRdb to about 2019). About the full investigation: Donor HLA type was relevant to the analysis, because carriage of CMV infection together with the matching HLA type was indicated by public TCR beta signatures. Summary of the overall study and its limitations: In both this cohort and an independent roughly 350-donor cohort, the cumulative frequency of public TCR beta family members distinguished carriers of CMV infection plus the relevant HLA type. The ex vivo response was dominated by HLA-C-restricted CMV-specific TCR beta clonotypes, and the single most frequent clonotype in two of eight donors was supplied by these HLA-C-restricted clonotypes.

Data came from an Illumina HiSeq 1500. The public reads were reanalyzed by TCRdb: fastp trimming at Q25, MiXCR alignment, in-frame beta chains only. A single entry per CDR3 protein holds the most common genes and DNA from its merged rows. For this sample the table gives fewer than 200,000 distinct CDR3 sequences, of which approximately 9.7% were detected only once. Approximately 4.2% of the sample lies in the top ten. The sequencing sample was made of PBMCs. The TCR was taken from a human donor in good health (CMV status not recorded). Some clones in this sample may be carry-over from other donors' samples.

The CDR3 in this case is CASSAGGRHNEQFF. Here is the DNA: TGTGCCAGCTCAGCGGGGGGGCGTCACAATGAGCAGTTCTTC. The chain is encoded by TRBV14 joined to TRBJ2-1; 10 junctional bases match TRBD2. The germline V and J ends show losses of 8 bases and 5 bases respectively, and no gene match explains 6 bases of the junction. In the germline V gene, CDR1 corresponds to SGHDN and CDR2 to FVKESK. The CDR3 spans 14 residues, from the cysteine through the phenylalanine. Only CDR3 DNA remains: 42 bases, in frame from the first base. With the portions outside the CDR3 filled from the reference TRBV14 and TRBJ2-1 genes, the complete variable region becomes EAGVTQFPSHSVIEKGQTVTLRCDPISGHDNLYWYRRVMGKEIKFLLHFVKESKQDESGMPNNRFLAERTGGTYSTLKVQPAELEDSGVYFCASSAGGRHNEQFFGPGTRLTVL.